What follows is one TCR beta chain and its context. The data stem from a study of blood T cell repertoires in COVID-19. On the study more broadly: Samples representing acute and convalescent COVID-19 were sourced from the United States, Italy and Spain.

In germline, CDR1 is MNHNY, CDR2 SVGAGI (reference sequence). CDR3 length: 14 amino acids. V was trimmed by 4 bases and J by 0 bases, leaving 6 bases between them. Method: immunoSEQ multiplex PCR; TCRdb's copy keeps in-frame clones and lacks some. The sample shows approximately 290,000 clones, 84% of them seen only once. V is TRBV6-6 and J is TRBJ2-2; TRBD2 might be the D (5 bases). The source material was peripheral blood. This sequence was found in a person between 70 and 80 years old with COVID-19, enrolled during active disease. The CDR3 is CASSSTTNTGELFF. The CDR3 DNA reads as TGTGCCAGCAGTTCGACTACGAACACCGGGGAGCTGTTTTTT.